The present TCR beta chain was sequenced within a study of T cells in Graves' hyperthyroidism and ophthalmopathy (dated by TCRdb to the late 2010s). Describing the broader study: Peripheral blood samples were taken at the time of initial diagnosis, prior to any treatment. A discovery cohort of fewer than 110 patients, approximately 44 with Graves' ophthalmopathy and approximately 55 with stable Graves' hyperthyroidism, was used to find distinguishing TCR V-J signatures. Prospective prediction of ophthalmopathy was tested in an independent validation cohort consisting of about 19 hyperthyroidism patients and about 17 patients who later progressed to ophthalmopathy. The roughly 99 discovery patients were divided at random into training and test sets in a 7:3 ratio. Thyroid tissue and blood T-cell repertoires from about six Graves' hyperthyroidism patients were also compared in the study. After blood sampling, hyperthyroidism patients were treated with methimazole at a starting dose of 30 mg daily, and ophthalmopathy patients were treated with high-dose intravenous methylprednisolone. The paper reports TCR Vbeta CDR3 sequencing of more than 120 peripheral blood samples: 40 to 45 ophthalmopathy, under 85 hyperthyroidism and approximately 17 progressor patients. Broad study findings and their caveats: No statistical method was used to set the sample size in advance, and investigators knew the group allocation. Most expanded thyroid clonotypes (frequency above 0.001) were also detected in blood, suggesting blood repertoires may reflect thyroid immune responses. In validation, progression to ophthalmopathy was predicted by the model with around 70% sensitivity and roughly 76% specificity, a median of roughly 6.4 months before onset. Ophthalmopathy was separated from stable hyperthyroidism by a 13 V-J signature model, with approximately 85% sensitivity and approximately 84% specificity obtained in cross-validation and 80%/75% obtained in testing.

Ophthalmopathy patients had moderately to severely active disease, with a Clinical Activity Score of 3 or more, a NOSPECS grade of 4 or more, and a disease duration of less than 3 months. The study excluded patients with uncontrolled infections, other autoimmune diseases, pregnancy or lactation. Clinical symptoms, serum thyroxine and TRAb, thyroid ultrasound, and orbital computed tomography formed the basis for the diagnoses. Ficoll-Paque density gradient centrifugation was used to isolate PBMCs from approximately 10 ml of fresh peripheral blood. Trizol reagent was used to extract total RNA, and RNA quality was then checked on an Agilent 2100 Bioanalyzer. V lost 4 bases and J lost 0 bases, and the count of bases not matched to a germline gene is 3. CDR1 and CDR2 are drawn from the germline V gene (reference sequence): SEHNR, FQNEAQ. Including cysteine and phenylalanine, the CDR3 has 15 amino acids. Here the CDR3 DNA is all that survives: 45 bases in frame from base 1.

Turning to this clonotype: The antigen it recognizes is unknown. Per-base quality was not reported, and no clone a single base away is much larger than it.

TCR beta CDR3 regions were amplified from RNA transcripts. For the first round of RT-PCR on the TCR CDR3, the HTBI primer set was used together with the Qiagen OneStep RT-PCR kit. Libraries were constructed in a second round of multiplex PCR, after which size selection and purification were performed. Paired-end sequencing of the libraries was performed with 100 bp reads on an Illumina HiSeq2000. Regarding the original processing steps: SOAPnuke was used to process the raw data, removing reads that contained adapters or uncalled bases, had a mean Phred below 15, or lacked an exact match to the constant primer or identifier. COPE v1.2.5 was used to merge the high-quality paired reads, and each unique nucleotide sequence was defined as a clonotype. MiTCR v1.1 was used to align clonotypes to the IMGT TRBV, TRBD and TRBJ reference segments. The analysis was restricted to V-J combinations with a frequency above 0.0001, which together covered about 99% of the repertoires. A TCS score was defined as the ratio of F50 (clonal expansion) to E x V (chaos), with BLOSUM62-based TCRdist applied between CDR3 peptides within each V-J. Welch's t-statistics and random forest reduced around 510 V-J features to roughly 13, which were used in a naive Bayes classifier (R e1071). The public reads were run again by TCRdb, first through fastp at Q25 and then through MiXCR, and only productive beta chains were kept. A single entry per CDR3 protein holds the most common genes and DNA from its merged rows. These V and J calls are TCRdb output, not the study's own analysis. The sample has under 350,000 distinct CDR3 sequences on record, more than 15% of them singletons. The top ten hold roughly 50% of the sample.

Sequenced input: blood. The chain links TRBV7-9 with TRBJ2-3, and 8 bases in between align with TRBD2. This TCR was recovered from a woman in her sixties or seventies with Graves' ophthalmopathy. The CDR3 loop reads CASSSWTSSTDTQYF. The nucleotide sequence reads TGTGCCAGCAGCTCTTGGACTAGCAGCACAGATACGCAGTATTTT.